This TCR beta chain was profiled in a study of shared clonotypes between healthy human individuals. Study background: Sampling drew on donors who were a couple of women and a few men aged 18 to 49. Per donor, three plates held CD4 naive cells, three held CD4 memory, two held CD8 naive and one held CD8 memory. Findings and limits, study-wide: The expectation was that sequencing depth would affect clonotype sharing among donors.

Generated by immunoSEQ multiplex PCR, the TCRdb table keeps only in-frame clones and is missing some. The data show around 1.6 million clones, with 98% seen just once and 0.4% to 0.55% held by the top ten. About this clone: Its target is unknown.

The receptor was isolated from a man aged 30 to 39 in good health. Sequences were obtained from naive CD4+ T cells sorted from blood. The subset here: CD45RA+ positively selected.

CDR3 sequence (DNA): TGCGCCAGCAGCCAAGATCGGATCCTGGGGGACCGAGGAAACACCATATATTTT. This translates into CASSQDRILGDRGNTIYF. The genes are TRBV4-1 and TRBJ1-3, with D possibly being TRBD1 (5 bases). This CDR3 region has 18 residues. Germline CDR1 and CDR2: MGHRA and YSYEKL. Trimming removed 0 bases from V and 4 bases from J, with 19 bases in between.